Below, 26 T cell receptor beta chains from the same sample are listed, as sequenced in a study of T-cell memory formation after mild COVID-19. A single record per CDR3 protein comes from TCRdb applying MiXCR to the 5' RACE reads. Among 300,000 to 400,000 distinct CDR3 sequences listed, 28% were seen once. Sample: PBMCs or a T cell subset sorted from them (not recorded which). Receptor source: an adult woman who had mild COVID-19 (a few samples of this study predate the infection). Cell type and time point are not known.

Only a few counts were recorded for this clonotype. The chain couples TRBV6-4 to TRBJ2-1, with TRBD2 identical over 14 bases. CDR3 length: 15 amino acids. The germline V gene has CDR1 MRHNA and CDR2 SNTAGT. V dropped 8 bases and J dropped 4; count of bases not matched to a gene: 4. The CDR3 DNA follows: TGTGCCAGCTCATGGACTAGCGGGGGGTACAATGAGCAGTTCTTC. It encodes CASSWTSGGYNEQFF.

The genes are TRBV20-1 and TRBJ2-1; D call uncertain. The CDR3 has 11 residues. CDR1 and CDR2 from the germline V gene are DFQATT and SNEGSKA (reference sequence). V was shortened by 5 bases and J by 14 bases, with 16 bases between the two germline ends. The CDR3 DNA reads as TGCAGTGCTTCTATTACCAACAAGGAGTTCTTC. It codes for CSASITNKEFF.

The sample holds a few counts of this clonotype. The chain recombines TRBV4-2 with TRBJ2-7, with 10 nucleotides matching TRBD1. The CDR3 has 16 residues. The junction had 8 bases not matched to a gene; V was cut back by 0 bases and J by 6 bases. The V gene's germline CDR1 is LGHNA and CDR2 YNFKEQ. The CDR3 spells CASSQDWRQGAREQYF. The CDR3 DNA reads as TGTGCCAGCAGCCAAGATTGGAGACAGGGGGCCCGCGAGCAGTACTTC.

The chain carries TRBV2 and TRBJ1-1, with TRBD1 as a possible D gene (5 bases). Germline V gives CDR1 SNHLY, CDR2 FYNNEI. This CDR3 region has 12 residues. V lost 7 bases, J lost 7 bases, and 13 bases lay in between. The chain's CDR3 is CASKIGALEAFF. CDR3 in DNA: TGTGCCAGCAAAATAGGGGCCCTTGAAGCTTTCTTT.

V gene TRBV29-1 combines with J gene TRBJ2-1; D may be TRBD2 (6 bases). The CDR3 loop spans 18 amino acids. Trimming left V 5 bases short and J 0 bases short, with 23 bases between. Germline V lookup: CDR1 SQVTM, CDR2 ANQGSEA. The CDR3 sequence: CSVPRVGEALISYNEQFF. DNA of the CDR3: TGCAGCGTTCCTCGGGTTGGGGAGGCGCTGATCTCCTACAATGAGCAGTTCTTC.

The table lists this clonotype with a few counts. The J gene is TRBJ1-2, the V gene TRBV12-3 or TRBV12-4; TRBD1 matches 12 bases. The CDR3 has 16 amino acids. V lost 5 bases, J lost 3 bases, and 7 bases stayed unmatched. The CDR3 sequence: CASSLPGQGAHYGYTF. In DNA form, the CDR3 reads TGTGCCAGCAGTCTACCGGGACAGGGGGCACACTATGGCTACACCTTC.

The V gene is TRBV7-9, the J gene TRBJ1-1; no clear D. The CDR3 has 14 amino acids. Per germline, CDR1 SEHNR and CDR2 FQNEAQ (reference sequence). The ends were cut back, 1 base at V and 7 bases at J, with 13 bases in the middle. The CDR3 coding sequence is TGTGCCAGCAGCTTAGGCCCGGTCGGGATTGAAGCTTTCTTT. Translated: CASSLGPVGIEAFF.

This clonotype was seen a few times. The V and J genes are TRBV4-3 and TRBJ2-7, with 8 bases identical to TRBD2. The CDR3 extends over 15 amino acids. In germline, CDR1 is LGHNA, CDR2 YSLEER. V lost 1 base, J lost 4 bases, and 6 bases stayed unmatched. CDR3 nucleotide sequence: TGCGCCAGCAGCCAAGTGAGTAGCGGGATGTACGAGCAGTACTTC. Translation: CASSQVSSGMYEQYF.

The chain employs TRBV25-1 and TRBJ2-5, with unresolved D. V shed 6 bases and J shed 5 bases, with 7 bases lying between them. The length of the CDR3 is 11 residues. In germline, CDR1 is MGHDK, CDR2 SYGVNS. CDR3 loop: CASRDLETQYF. Here the CDR3 DNA reads TGTGCCAGCAGGGATTTGGAGACCCAGTACTTC.

The chain carries TRBV19 and TRBJ2-7, with no clear D. This CDR3 is built from 15 residues. Germline V CDR1 and CDR2: LNHDA, SQIVND (reference sequence). Trimming removed 1 base at V and 2 bases at J, with 12 bases between. The CDR3 DNA sequence: TGTGCCAGTAGTATAGCCCTGGGATCCACCTACGAGCAGTACTTC. It translates to CASSIALGSTYEQYF. Looking up the rest from reference TRBV19 and TRBJ2-7 gives the full variable domain: DGGITQSPKYLFRKEGQNVTLSCEQNLNHDAMYWYRQDPGQGLRLIYYSQIVNDFQKGDIAEGYSVSREKKESFPLTVTSAQKNPTAFYLCASSIALGSTYEQYFGPGTRLTVT.

This clonotype was observed a few times. The chain combines TRBV7-2 with TRBJ2-1, with 8 bases aligning to TRBD1. Germline V CDR1 and CDR2: SGHTA, FQGNSA. Trimming took 6 bases from V and 8 from J; bases not matched to a gene: 9. This CDR3 contains 14 residues. The CDR3 here is CASRYRTGQDEQFF. The CDR3 DNA is TGTGCCAGCAGATATAGGACAGGGCAAGATGAGCAGTTCTTC.

The chain recombines TRBV7-9 with TRBJ1-4; D gene uncertain. CDR1 is SEHNR and CDR2 is FQNEAQ in the germline V gene (reference sequence). The CDR3 totals 15 residues. Trimming took 0 bases from V and 0 from J, leaving 5 bases between them. CDR3 in amino acids: CASSLAGTTNEKLFF. The CDR3 DNA sequence: TGTGCCAGCAGCTTAGCCGGAACAACTAATGAAAAACTGTTTTTT.

This clonotype has only a few counts. This chain joins TRBV7-2 and TRBJ2-1, with 9 bases matching TRBD1. V lost 5 bases to trimming and J lost 9 bases; unmatched junction nucleotides: 11. The length of the CDR3 is 15 residues. Germline CDR1 and CDR2: SGHTA and FQGNSA. The CDR3 is CASSPGQGTGIEQFF. The CDR3 nucleotides are TGTGCCAGCAGCCCCGGACAGGGGACGGGGATTGAGCAGTTCTTC.

This chain connects TRBV7-3 to TRBJ2-3; 7 positions agree with TRBD2. The J segment lost 0 bases and the V segment lost 0 bases, leaving 18 bases of the junction unmatched. CDR3 length equals 21 residues. Germline CDR1 and CDR2: SGHTA and FQGTGA. CDR3 protein: CASSLTAPSAGWRISTDTQYF. The CDR3 nucleotides are TGTGCCAGCAGCTTAACGGCCCCATCAGCGGGGTGGAGGATTAGCACAGATACGCAGTATTTT. Full variable domain (missing parts from reference TRBV7-3 and TRBJ2-3): GAGVSQTPSNKVTEKGKYVELRCDPISGHTALYWYRQSLGQGPEFLIYFQGTGAADDSGLPNDRFFAVRPEGSVSTLKIQRTERGDSAVYLCASSLTAPSAGWRISTDTQYFGPGTRLTVL.

This sequence joins TRBV21-1 and TRBJ2-7; the listed D gene, TRBD1, was not tested against the DNA. TRBV21-1 is noted as a pseudogene. The CDR3 extends over 12 amino acids. This CDR3 is CASEGAANEQYF. For the CDR3, the DNA is TGTGCCAGCGAAGGGGCGGCGAACGAGCAGTACTTC.

The J gene is TRBJ2-1, the V gene TRBV24-1, with D unclear. V shed 6 bases and J shed 4 bases, with 9 bases lying between them. Per the germline V gene, CDR1 is KGHDR and CDR2 is SFDVKD. This CDR3 region has 13 residues. The CDR3 spells CATSLTNYNEQFF. As DNA, the CDR3 is TGTGCCACCAGTTTGACCAATTACAATGAGCAGTTCTTC.

This chain joins TRBV5-6 and TRBJ2-1; no clear D gene. Per germline, CDR1 SGHDT and CDR2 YYEEEE. V shed 0 bases and J shed 6 bases, with 16 bases lying between them. The CDR3 loop spans 16 amino acids. The CDR3, as DNA: TGTGCCAGCAGCTTGGCCGCAGCCCTTCTGGCCAATGAGCAGTTCTTC. Its translation is CASSLAAALLANEQFF.

The V call is TRBV9, the J call TRBJ1-4; possibly TRBD1 for D (6 bases). The CDR3 runs to 12 residues. Trimming pared 3 bases from V and 7 bases from J, leaving 7 bases between. CDR1 and CDR2 from the germline V gene are SGDLS and YYNGEE. The CDR3 region is CASSEDSEKLFF. Written as DNA, the CDR3 is TGTGCCAGCAGCGAGGACAGTGAAAAACTGTTTTTT.

This clonotype has more than one count but fewer than ten. The gene calls are TRBV19 and TRBJ1-5; 8 bases are a match to TRBD1. There are 14 residues in the CDR3. V shed 4 bases and J 7 bases; nucleotides not matched to a gene: 6. The germline V gene has CDR1 LNHDA and CDR2 SQIVND (reference sequence). CDR3 region: CASSTDRVEQPQHF. DNA for the CDR3: TGTGCCAGTAGTACGGACAGGGTGGAACAGCCCCAGCATTTT.

This clonotype showed up just a few times. The V call is TRBV20-1, the J call TRBJ2-5, with 9 positions matching TRBD2. This CDR3 is 12 amino acids long. With V trimmed by 4 bases and J by 4 bases, 1 base remained unmatched. Germline CDR1 is DFQATT and CDR2 is SNEGSKA (reference sequence). The chain's CDR3 is CSANSGGETQYF. The CDR3 region has the DNA TGCAGTGCTAATAGCGGGGGAGAGACCCAGTACTTC.

The chain carries TRBV29-1 and TRBJ2-7; 14 bases line up with TRBD2. The CDR3 has 16 residues. CDR1 is SQVTM and CDR2 is ANQGSEA in the germline V gene. V was pared by 4 bases and J by 0 bases, with 5 bases of the junction left unmatched. CDR3 sequence reads: CSVALGLAGVSYEQYF. The CDR3 region has the DNA TGCAGCGTTGCATTGGGACTAGCGGGAGTCTCCTACGAGCAGTACTTC.

This chain connects TRBV6-5 to TRBJ2-1; D ambiguous. V lost 0 bases to trimming and J lost 7 bases, with 13 bases between them. Germline CDR1 and CDR2: MNHEY and SVGAGI. The CDR3 is 15 residues long. The CDR3 sequence: CASSYSSPPRNEQFF. The CDR3 DNA is TGTGCCAGCAGTTACTCGAGCCCACCCCGAAATGAGCAGTTCTTC.

The rearrangement joins TRBV7-2 to TRBJ2-4; D is perhaps TRBD1 (6 bases). Trimming removed 0 bases from V and 6 bases from J, with 15 bases in between. Germline assignment: CDR1 SGHTA and CDR2 FQGNSA. CDR3 size: 16 residues. CDR3 amino acids: CASSLAYRERRNIQYF. DNA for the CDR3: TGTGCCAGCAGCTTAGCTTACAGGGAACGGAGAAACATTCAGTACTTC.

The chain carries TRBV7-7 and TRBJ1-1; D call uncertain. The V gene lost 11 bases and the J gene lost 4 bases, with 11 bases spanning the gap. Germline CDR1 SSHAT, CDR2 FNYEAQ (reference sequence). The CDR3 is 11 residues long. CDR3 sequence reads: CAPPPRTEAFF. Here the CDR3 DNA reads TGTGCCCCTCCCCCCCGCACTGAAGCTTTCTTT. The full variable domain, completed using reference TRBV7-7 and TRBJ1-1, is GAGVSQSPRYKVTKRGQDVTLRCDPISSHATLYWYQQALGQGPEFLTYFNYEAQPDKSGLPSDRFSAERPEGSISTLTIQRTEQRDSAMYRCAPPPRTEAFFGQGTRLTVV.

In this sample, this clonotype turned up a few times. This chain joins TRBV4-1 and TRBJ2-5; 11 bases are a match to TRBD1. CDR1 MGHRA and CDR2 YSYEKL come from the germline V gene. J lost 4 bases, V lost 0 bases, and 13 bases had no gene match. The CDR3 spans 19 residues. This chain's CDR3 is CASSQDNGQGAWGGETQYF. In DNA, the CDR3 is TGCGCCAGCAGCCAAGATAATGGACAGGGGGCTTGGGGTGGAGAGACCCAGTACTTC.

The rearrangement uses TRBV4-3 and TRBJ2-7, with D tentatively TRBD2 (6 bases). The V gene's germline CDR1 is LGHNA and CDR2 YSLEER. Trimming removed 9 bases at V and 3 bases at J, with 12 bases between. The CDR3 is 12 amino acids. The DNA for the CDR3 is TGCGCCAGAGTTCAGGGAGGCTACGAGCAGTACTTC. Amino acid sequence: CARVQGGYEQYF.